This TCR beta chain was documented in a study of cytomegalovirus exposure and HLA in healthy donors. Overall study findings and caveats: Earlier analysis looked at TCR beta V segments, and most were productive about 90% or about 30% of the time. The analysis excluded some indistinguishable V segments, including TRBV6-2 and TRBV6-3.

The germline gives CDR1 SNHLY, CDR2 FYNNEI. J gave up 4 bases and V 5 bases, and 6 bases lay outside the gene matches. This CDR3 is built from 15 residues. Details on this clone: The antigen is unknown.

PCR was performed using 60 Vbeta and 13 Jbeta primers. The protocol was immunoSEQ multiplex PCR, while the TCRdb copy is restricted to in-frame clones and leaves out a portion. The table for this sample gives more than 200,000 clones. The chain has TRBV2 and TRBJ2-3, with 10 bases fitting TRBD2. The sequenced sample was PBMCs. The clonotype originates from a woman in her 30s in good health and CMV-seropositive. The CDR3 is CASSWASGSPDTQYF. The CDR3 DNA follows: TGTGCCAGCAGTTGGGCTAGCGGGAGCCCAGATACGCAGTATTTT. Full variable domain (remainder filled in from reference TRBV2 and TRBJ2-3): EPEVTQTPSHQVTQMGQEVILRCVPISNHLYFYWYRQILGQKVEFLVSFYNNEISEKSEIFDDQFSVERPDGSNFTLKIRSTKLEDSAMYFCASSWASGSPDTQYFGPGTRLTVL.